A selection of T cell receptor beta chains follows, all from one sample in a study of vaccination and CD4 T cells after COVID-19. MiXCR, run by TCRdb on the PCR reads, gives a single entry per CDR3 protein. The data hold nearly 25,000 distinct CDR3 sequences, with 30% observed a single time. Their antigens are not known. Source: CD4+ T cells from blood, cultured in vitro, taken about 7 months after SARS-CoV-2 vaccination. The receptors here all came from a human donor who had recovered from COVID-19. CDR3s include the opening cysteine and the closing phenylalanine or tryptophan. A D gene is named only where the DNA matches it firmly. The size entry is marked missing in some rows and otherwise reads once, few, many or a size class.

size	V	length	J	D	DNA	CDR3
-	TRBV28	16	TRBJ2-1	-	TGTGCCAGCACCCTCCCGAAGGGGGTCTCCTACAATGAGCAGTTCTTC	CASTLPKGVSYNEQFF
-	TRBV6-1	16	TRBJ2-1	-	TGTGCCAGCAGTGAAGTTCGCCGCGGGAACTACAATGAGCAGTTCTTC	CASSEVRRGNYNEQFF
-	TRBV19	13	TRBJ1-1	TRBD1	TGTGCCAGTAGTGATCAGGGGGGCACTGAAGCTTTCTTT	CASSDQGGTEAFF
few	TRBV20-1	13	TRBJ2-7	TRBD2	TGCAGTGCTAGGATTAGCGGGGCCTACGAGCAGTACTTC	CSARISGAYEQYF
-	TRBV6-5	14	TRBJ2-7	TRBD1	TGTGCCAGCAGTTCCCGGGACAGGGGGAACGAGCAGTACTTC	CASSSRDRGNEQYF
few	TRBV6-1	11	TRBJ2-7	TRBD1	TGTGCCAGCAGCACGGACAGGGTGCTATACTTC	CASSTDRVLYF
-	TRBV21-1	16	TRBJ2-1	-	TGTGCCAGCCATAACTTAGGACTAGCGGGTACCAATGAGCAGTTCTTC	CASHNLGLAGTNEQFF
once	TRBV2	14	TRBJ2-7	TRBD1	TGTGCCAGCAGATCGACAGGGGGCTCCTACGAGCAGTACTTC	CASRSTGGSYEQYF
few	TRBV7-2	17	TRBJ2-5	-	TGTGCCAGCAGCTTAGTCTCAACGGGAACCTCGCAAGAGACCCAGTACTTC	CASSLVSTGTSQETQYF
-	TRBV6-2/TRBV6-3	15	TRBJ2-1	-	TGTGCCAGCAGTGCCGCCAACCGGGAACACAATGAGCAGTTCTTC	CASSAANREHNEQFF
medium-sized	TRBV2	13	TRBJ2-7	-	TGTGCCAGCAGTGCGTTAGCGGACTACGAGCAGTACTTC	CASSALADYEQYF
few	TRBV20-1	17	TRBJ2-7	TRBD2	TGCAGTGCCTCCCCCCATTCTAGCGGGATCGGATCCTACGAGCAGTACTTC	CSASPHSSGIGSYEQYF
-	TRBV4-1	14	TRBJ2-7	-	TGCGCCAGCAGCCAAGATGTCCGACTCTACGAGCAGTACTTC	CASSQDVRLYEQYF
-	TRBV25-1	17	TRBJ2-1	TRBD2	TGTGCCAGCAGTGAACGACCTAGCGGGAAGACCTACAATGAGCAGTTCTTC	CASSERPSGKTYNEQFF
-	TRBV28	17	TRBJ2-5	-	TGTGCCAGCAGTTCGCCCGCGGAGTCCTCGTACCAAGAGACCCAGTACTTC	CASSSPAESSYQETQYF
-	TRBV10-3	16	TRBJ2-2	TRBD2	TGTGCCATCAGTGATCCAGGACTAGCGGGAGTCGGGGAGCTGTTTTTT	CAISDPGLAGVGELFF
many	TRBV20-1	14	TRBJ1-5	-	TGCAGTGCTCCCAAAGATGCGGGGAATCAGCCCCAGCATTTT	CSAPKDAGNQPQHF
-	TRBV7-9	15	TRBJ2-3	-	TGTGCCAGCAGCTTAGAGGGTTGGTTAGCGGATACGCAGTATTTT	CASSLEGWLADTQYF
-	TRBV29-1	15	TRBJ2-1	TRBD2	TGCAGCGTTGGGGGCGGGAGGCCCTCCTACAATGAGCAGTTCTTC	CSVGGGRPSYNEQFF
few	TRBV5-4	14	TRBJ2-7	TRBD1	TGTGCCAGCAGCCGACAGGGGGCGCTTAACGAGCAGTACTTC	CASSRQGALNEQYF
-	TRBV20-1	13	TRBJ1-2	TRBD1	TGCAGTGCTATGGACAGGGTGGCCTATGGCTACACCTTC	CSAMDRVAYGYTF
-	TRBV7-6	15	TRBJ1-6	TRBD1	TGTGCCAGCAGCTTCTCGACAGGGAGGGATTCACCCCTCCACTTT	CASSFSTGRDSPLHF
few	TRBV20-1	11	TRBJ2-7	-	TGCAGTGCTAGCGGCGGCTACGAGCAGTACTTC	CSASGGYEQYF
few	TRBV27	15	TRBJ2-5	TRBD2	TGTGCCAGCAGTATAGGACTAGCGGGAGTAGAGACCCAGTACTTC	CASSIGLAGVETQYF
-	TRBV7-2	14	TRBJ2-2	-	TGTGCCAGCAGCCCCGGCTTAGGGACCGGGGAGCTGTTTTTT	CASSPGLGTGELFF
-	TRBV7-9	14	TRBJ2-7	-	TGTGCCAGCAGCACCGGGGTCTTCTCCTACGAGCAGTACTTC	CASSTGVFSYEQYF
few	TRBV10-3	14	TRBJ1-2	-	TGTGCCATCAGTGACACCGGGACATTGGGCGGCTACACCTTC	CAISDTGTLGGYTF
few	TRBV7-8	15	TRBJ2-1	-	TGTGCCAGCAGCTTAGCGGTGATTGGGTACAATGAGCAGTTCTTC	CASSLAVIGYNEQFF
few	TRBV28	15	TRBJ2-7	TRBD2	TGTGCCAGCAGTTTAACTAGCGCGAGCTCCTACGAGCAGTACTTC	CASSLTSASSYEQYF
-	TRBV19	14	TRBJ1-1	TRBD1	TGTGCCAGTAGTATTACAGGGGAGGACACTGAAGCTTTCTTT	CASSITGEDTEAFF
few	TRBV20-1	14	TRBJ1-3	-	TGCAGTGCTAGGCGGATGAGCTCTGGAAACACCATATATTTT	CSARRMSSGNTIYF
-	TRBV6-2/TRBV6-3	15	TRBJ2-1	-	TGTGCCAGCAGCGAGCAGGACGGCTCCTACAATGAGCAGTTCTTC	CASSEQDGSYNEQFF
-	TRBV18	15	TRBJ2-7	-	TGTGCCAGCTCACCCAGGGCGGGGTCGCGCGACGAGCAGTACTTC	CASSPRAGSRDEQYF
few	TRBV7-9	13	TRBJ1-1	-	TGTGCCAGCGGGGGGCAAACGAACACTGAAGCTTTCTTT	CASGGQTNTEAFF
-	TRBV20-1	13	TRBJ1-2	TRBD1	TGCAGTGCTAACCAACAGGGGCCCTATGGCTACACCTTC	CSANQQGPYGYTF
-	TRBV28	15	TRBJ1-1	-	TGTGCCAGCAGGACCCTGGGACACCAGAACACTGAAGCTTTCTTT	CASRTLGHQNTEAFF
few	TRBV10-3	15	TRBJ2-7	-	TGTGCCATCAGTGATGCCTCGACAGATACCTACGAGCAGTACTTC	CAISDASTDTYEQYF
-	TRBV5-5	14	TRBJ2-3	TRBD2	TGTGCCAGCACACCGGGAGGAGGAACAGATACGCAGTATTTT	CASTPGGGTDTQYF
few	TRBV4-3	15	TRBJ2-7	TRBD2	TGCGCCAGCAGCCAAGATTGGACTAGCGGGGGCGAGCAGTACTTC	CASSQDWTSGGEQYF
-	TRBV7-3	16	TRBJ2-1	TRBD2	TGTGCCAGCAGCTTACAAGCGGGAGTTGAATACAATGAGCAGTTCTTC	CASSLQAGVEYNEQFF
-	TRBV28	13	TRBJ2-3	-	TGTGCCAGCAGTCACTCCCGCACAGATACGCGGTATTTT	CASSHSRTDTRYF
-	TRBV6-1	14	TRBJ2-2	TRBD1	TGTGCCAGCAAGGGACAGGGGGACACCGGGGAGCTGTTTTTT	CASKGQGDTGELFF
-	TRBV15	16	TRBJ2-3	-	TGTGCCACCAGCAGAGAGATTCGGGGAGGCCCAGATACGCAGTATTTT	CATSREIRGGPDTQYF
-	TRBV20-1	14	TRBJ2-1	-	TGCAGTGCTAGAGAAGGTTGGCTCCACAATGAGCAGTTCTTC	CSAREGWLHNEQFF
few	TRBV15	15	TRBJ2-5	-	TGTGCCACCAGCTCGAATAGCGGACTCCAAGAGACCCAGTACTTC	CATSSNSGLQETQYF
-	TRBV6-1	13	TRBJ2-7	-	TGTGCCAGTGCGAACCCACCTACCTACGAGCAGTACTTC	CASANPPTYEQYF
-	TRBV20-1	14	TRBJ2-2	TRBD2	TGCAGTGCTCCCGGGACTAGCGGCACCGGGGAGCTGTTTTTT	CSAPGTSGTGELFF
-	TRBV7-9	13	TRBJ1-1	-	TGTGCCAGCAGCACCAGGGTGTACACTGAAGCTTTCTTT	CASSTRVYTEAFF
-	TRBV11-2	16	TRBJ2-5	TRBD2	TGTGCCAGCAGCACGGGACTAGCGGGAGAGGGGGAGACCCAGTACTTC	CASSTGLAGEGETQYF
-	TRBV6-2/TRBV6-3	15	TRBJ2-5	TRBD2	TGTGCCAGCAGCATGGGGCTAGCGGGAGGTGAGACCCAGTACTTC	CASSMGLAGGETQYF
-	TRBV6-1	18	TRBJ1-5	-	TGTGCCAGCAGTGAAAGGGAGCCGACAGTAAATAGCAATCAGCCCCAGCATTTT	CASSEREPTVNSNQPQHF
-	TRBV20-1	11	TRBJ2-7	-	TGCAGTGCTAGAGACCCCTACGAGCAGTACTTC	CSARDPYEQYF
-	TRBV4-1	18	TRBJ2-5	-	TGCGCCAGCAGCCAAGATCGCGGGTCGGTCGGACTCCAAGAGACCCAGTACTTC	CASSQDRGSVGLQETQYF
-	TRBV15	15	TRBJ2-1	-	TGTGCCACCAGCAGAGACCCCAGCTCCTACAATGAGCAGTTCTTC	CATSRDPSSYNEQFF
-	TRBV7-9	15	TRBJ1-1	-	TGTGCCAGCAGCTCGAGGGGACGGCAGAACACTGAAGCTTTCTTT	CASSSRGRQNTEAFF
-	TRBV7-6	16	TRBJ1-6	-	TGTGCCAGCAGCTCGAACAAGGACCTACATAATTCACCCCTCCACTTT	CASSSNKDLHNSPLHF
few	TRBV28	13	TRBJ1-5	-	TGTGCCAGCAGTGCCACAGGTAGTCAGCCCCAGCATTTT	CASSATGSQPQHF